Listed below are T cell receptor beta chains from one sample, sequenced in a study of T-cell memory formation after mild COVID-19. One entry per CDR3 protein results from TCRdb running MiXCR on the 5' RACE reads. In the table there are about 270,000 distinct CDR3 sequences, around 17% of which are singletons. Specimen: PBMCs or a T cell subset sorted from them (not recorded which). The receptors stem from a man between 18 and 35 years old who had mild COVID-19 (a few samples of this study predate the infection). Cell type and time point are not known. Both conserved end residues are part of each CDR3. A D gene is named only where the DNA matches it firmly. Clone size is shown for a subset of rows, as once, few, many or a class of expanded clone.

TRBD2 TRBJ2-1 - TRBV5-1 TGCGCCAGCAGAGGACTAGAAGGGTCCTACAATGAGCAGTTCTTC CASRGLEGSYNEQFF
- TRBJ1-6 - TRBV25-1 TGTGCCAGCAGTGAACTTGGGGTGACCCTCCACTTT CASSELGVTLHF
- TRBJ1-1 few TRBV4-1 TGCGCCAGCAGCCAGGGGCCGGATTTGGCTTTCTTT CASSQGPDLAFF
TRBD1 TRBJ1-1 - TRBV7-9 TGTGCCAGCGCTGGGACAGGAGACACTGAAGCTTTCTTT CASAGTGDTEAFF
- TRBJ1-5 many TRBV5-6 TGTGCCAGCAGCTCGTGGAGTTTTTGGAATCAGCCCCAGCATTTT CASSSWSFWNQPQHF
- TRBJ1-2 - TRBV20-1 TGCAGTGCTAGAGATCAGGAGATAGCTAACTATGGCTACACCTTC CSARDQEIANYGYTF
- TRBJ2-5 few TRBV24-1 TGTGCCACCAGTGATTTGGAGGGCAGGGTGGAGACCCAGTACTTC CATSDLEGRVETQYF
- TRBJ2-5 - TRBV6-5 TGTGCCAGCAGTTACTCGCAGGGCAGGCCCCGCGGGGAGACCCAGTACTTC CASSYSQGRPRGETQYF
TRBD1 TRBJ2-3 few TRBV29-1 TGCAGCGTTGAAGGGGAGCAGGGGGCAAACACAGATACGCAGTATTTT CSVEGEQGANTDTQYF
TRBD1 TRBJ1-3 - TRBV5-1 TGCGCCAGCAGCTGGACCCGGACAGGGAGAGGGAACACCATATATTTT CASSWTRTGRGNTIYF
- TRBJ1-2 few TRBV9 TGTGCCAGCAGCGTAGCATACAGCCCTCATGGCTACACCTTC CASSVAYSPHGYTF
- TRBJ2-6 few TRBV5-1 TGCGCCAGCAGCAATCAGGGGTCCGGGGCCAACGTCCTGACTTTC CASSNQGSGANVLTF
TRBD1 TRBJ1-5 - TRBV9 TGTGCCAGCAACGAGGCGGGACAGGTCAATCAGCCCCAGCATTTT CASNEAGQVNQPQHF
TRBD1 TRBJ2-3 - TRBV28 TGTGCCAGCAGGAGCGGACAGGGCGGGCCAGATACGCAGTATTTT CASRSGQGGPDTQYF
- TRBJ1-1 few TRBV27 TGTGCCAGCAGTCCCGAACAGGGAGCGAACACTGAAGCTTTCTTT CASSPEQGANTEAFF
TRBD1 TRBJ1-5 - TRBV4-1 TGCGCCAGCAGCCCGGGACAGCAGCATCAGCCCCAGCATTTT CASSPGQQHQPQHF
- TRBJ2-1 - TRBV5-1 TGCGCCAGCAGTCGAGGCGGGGGCACCTACAATGAGCAGTTCTTC CASSRGGGTYNEQFF
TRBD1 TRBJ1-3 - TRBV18 TGTGCCAGCTCAGCGGGACAGGGGGATGGAAACACCATATATTTT CASSAGQGDGNTIYF
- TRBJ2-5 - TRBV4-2 TGTGCCAGCAGCCAAGACGGACAAGAGACCCAGTACTTC CASSQDGQETQYF
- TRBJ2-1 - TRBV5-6 TGTGCCAGCAGCTTGGAACCCATGATCTCCTACAATGAGCAGTTCTTC CASSLEPMISYNEQFF
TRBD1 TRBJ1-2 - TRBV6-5 TGTGCCAGCAGTATCACCGGGACAGGGGATAACTACACCTTC CASSITGTGDNYTF
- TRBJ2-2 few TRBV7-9 TGTGCCAGCAGCCCCTTCGACGCCGGGGAGCTGTTTTTT CASSPFDAGELFF
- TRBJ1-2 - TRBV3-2 TGTGCCAGCAGCCCACCCGGACAGGGCCAAAAAGCACGGTATAACTATGGCTACACCTTC CASSPPGQGQKARYNYGYTF
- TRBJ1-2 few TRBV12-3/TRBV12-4 TGTGCCACACGACGGGTAGGCGGCTACACCTTC CATRRVGGYTF